Following are 22 T cell receptor beta chains from one sample sequenced in a study of a mutant IDH1 vaccine in newly diagnosed glioma. These TCRs are of unknown antigen specificity. Time point specified: week 35, safety follow-up. It was 300 ug of mutant IDH1 20-mer peptide that made up each vaccine dose, given with topical imiquimod. Data came from immunoSEQ multiplex PCR; TCRdb stores just in-frame clones and leaves some out. Among some 33,000 clones listed, more than 65% were seen once. Specimen: PBMCs, collected from a glioma patient whose treatment included an IDH1 peptide vaccine. The receptors shown here come from a man younger than 40 with glioma.

This chain joins TRBV5-4 and TRBJ2-5, with TRBD1 as a possible D gene (6 bases). V lost 2 bases and J lost 5, with 10 bases in between. CDR1 SGHNT and CDR2 YYREEE come from the germline V gene (reference sequence). The CDR3 totals 13 residues. Written as DNA, the CDR3 is TGTGCCAGCAGCTTACAGGGTGGGGAGACCCAGTACTTC. It yields the protein CASSLQGGETQYF.

V and J are TRBV2 and TRBJ2-5; D unclear. The CDR3 runs to 14 residues. Germline V lookup: CDR1 SNHLY, CDR2 FYNNEI. V was clipped by 4 bases and J by 2 bases, with 11 bases between them. CDR3 nucleotide sequence: TGTGCCAGCAGTGCGTACAGCCTACAAGAGACCCAGTACTTC. Its translation is CASSAYSLQETQYF.

The chain carries TRBV5-8 and TRBJ2-1; D not resolved. Trimming took 4 bases from V and 4 from J, leaving 18 bases between them. This CDR3 contains 16 residues. CDR1 and CDR2 from the germline V gene are SGHTS and YDEGEE. This CDR3 reads CASSPYRARGYNEQFF. In DNA form, the CDR3 reads TGTGCCAGCAGCCCGTACCGCGCCCGTGGGTACAATGAGCAGTTCTTC. The full variable domain, rest sourced from reference TRBV5-8 and TRBJ2-1, is EAGVTQSPTHLIKTRGQQATLRCSPISGHTSVYWYQQALGLGLQFLLWYDEGEERNRGNFPPRFSGRQFPNYSSELNVNALELEDSALYLCASSPYRARGYNEQFFGPGTRLTVL.

The chain carries TRBV6-5 and TRBJ2-1; perhaps TRBD2 as D (5 bases). The V and J ends lost 7 bases and 1 base respectively, with 11 bases between them. The CDR3 is 14 amino acids. The germline CDR1 and CDR2 sequences are MNHEY and SVGAGI. CDR3 protein: CASTPLDSYNEQFF. CDR3 DNA: TGTGCCAGCACCCCACTAGATTCCTACAATGAGCAGTTCTTC.

This rearrangement joins TRBV5-6 to TRBJ2-2; D call uncertain. V shed 3 bases and J shed 8 bases, with 20 bases lying between them. This CDR3 spans 16 amino acids. The germline V gene has CDR1 SGHDT and CDR2 YYEEEE. The DNA for the CDR3 is TGTGCCAGCAGCTCTCCCAGTCGGTCCTCGGAGGGGGAGCTGTTTTTT. It translates to CASSSPSRSSEGELFF.

The rearrangement links TRBV29-1 to TRBJ2-2, with D perhaps TRBD1 (5 bases). V lost 5 bases and J 2 bases, leaving 12 bases between the germline ends. Germline V lookup: CDR1 SQVTM, CDR2 ANQGSEA. This CDR3 region has 14 residues. As DNA, the CDR3 is TGCAGCGTTTATTGGACACACAACACCGGGGAGCTGTTTTTT. Translating it yields CSVYWTHNTGELFF.

The chain is built from TRBV5-4 and TRBJ2-7, with D maybe TRBD2 (6 bases). Germline CDR1 reads SGHNT; CDR2 reads YYREEE (reference sequence). V lost 3 bases and J lost 4, with 14 bases in between. The CDR3 length is 14 residues. The CDR3 loop is CASSSGTDGYEQYF. CDR3 coding DNA: TGTGCCAGCAGCTCGGGGACTGACGGATACGAGCAGTACTTC.

About this clone itself: Because the CDR3's place on the DNA is in doubt, the DNA is left out and the CDR3 is given as listed by TCRdb. This sequence joins TRBV12-5 and TRBJ2-7; no check of the table's D call, TRBD2, against the DNA was made. Counting both end residues, the CDR3 totals 15 amino acids. Looked up from germline, CDR1 is LGHNT and CDR2 is FRNRAP. CDR3 region: CASGLGTGLADEQYF.

The chain carries TRBV5-1 and TRBJ2-3, with D possibly matching TRBD1 (5 bases). The V and J ends lost 4 bases and 6 bases respectively, with 15 bases between them. CDR1 is SGHRS, CDR2 YFSETQ, per germline. The CDR3 loop spans 14 amino acids. In nucleotides, the CDR3 is TGCGCCAGCAGCCAGGGCCAAGGATTGGATACGCAGTATTTT. Translating it yields CASSQGQGLDTQYF.

J is TRBJ1-1 and V is TRBV11-1; D remains unclear. The V gene's germline CDR1 is SGHAT and CDR2 FQDESV (reference sequence). The V and J ends lost 4 bases and 1 base respectively, with 7 bases between them. CDR3 length: 13 amino acids. CDR3 nucleotide sequence: TGTGCCAGCAGCTCCCAATCGAACACTGAAGCTTTCTTT. It translates to CASSSQSNTEAFF.

V gene TRBV14 combines with J gene TRBJ2-7, with TRBD2 matching over 10 bases. From germline, CDR1 is SGHDN and CDR2 FVKESK. V dropped 1 base and J dropped 6; count of bases not matched to a gene: 3. The CDR3 is 14 amino acids. Here the CDR3 reads CASSQVRTSGEQYF. In DNA, the CDR3 is TGTGCCAGCAGCCAAGTGCGGACTAGCGGCGAGCAGTACTTC. The full variable domain, with the rest looked up from reference TRBV14 and TRBJ2-7, is EAGVTQFPSHSVIEKGQTVTLRCDPISGHDNLYWYRRVMGKEIKFLLHFVKESKQDESGMPNNRFLAERTGGTYSTLKVQPAELEDSGVYFCASSQVRTSGEQYFGPGTRLTVT.

This rearrangement joins TRBV5-5 to TRBJ1-1, with no clear D. Trimming took off 3 bases at V and 2 bases at J, with 14 bases between the two ends. Germline V gene data show CDR1 as SGHKS and CDR2 as YYEKEE (reference sequence). This CDR3 spans 15 amino acids. The DNA of the CDR3 is TGTGCCAGCAGCTCCGTAGGGCAGGCTAACACTGAAGCTTTCTTT. Its protein product is CASSSVGQANTEAFF.

This chain uses TRBV7-2 with TRBJ1-4; the D is unclear. Germline values: CDR1 SGHTA, CDR2 FQGNSA. V gave up 3 bases and J gave up 0 bases, with 5 bases separating them. This CDR3 is built from 14 residues. The CDR3 protein is CASSFYATNEKLFF. The DNA of the CDR3 is TGTGCCAGCAGCTTCTACGCAACTAATGAAAAACTGTTTTTT.

J is TRBJ2-7 and V is TRBV5-6; 8 bases match TRBD1. Looked up from germline, CDR1 is SGHDT and CDR2 is YYEEEE. CDR3 size: 14 residues. V lost 2 bases to trimming and J lost 3 bases; unmatched junction nucleotides: 4. In nucleotides, the CDR3 is TGTGCCAGCAGCTTCCCGGACAGGGTCTACGAGCAGTACTTC. Its translation: CASSFPDRVYEQYF.

The rearrangement links TRBV5-1 to TRBJ2-1, with TRBD2 matching over 12 bases. The CDR3 runs 16 residues. With 2 bases clipped from V and 7 bases from J, the junction kept 7 bases outside the gene matches. Germline CDR1 SGHRS, CDR2 YFSETQ. The CDR3 loop reads CASSFLTSGRENEQFF. CDR3 DNA sequence: TGCGCCAGCAGCTTCCTGACTAGCGGGAGAGAGAATGAGCAGTTCTTC.

In DNA, the CDR3 is TGTGCCAGCTTGGGACACTATAGCGGGAGCGTCCTCACCGGGGAGCTGTTTTTT. This translates into CASLGHYSGSVLTGELFF. This chain links TRBV2 with TRBJ2-2; 9 bases are shared with TRBD2. Germline-derived CDR1 and CDR2 are SNHLY and FYNNEI. The CDR3 spans 18 residues. V lost 8 bases to trimming and J lost 4 bases; unmatched junction nucleotides: 17.

The chain is built from TRBV27 and TRBJ2-1; 7 bases match TRBD1. Germline V gene data show CDR1 as MNHEY and CDR2 as SMNVEV (reference sequence). After removal of 5 bases from V and 9 bases from J, the junction contained 7 bases not matched to a gene. There are 13 residues in the CDR3. The CDR3 loop is CASSATGWAEQFF. In DNA form, the CDR3 reads TGTGCCAGCAGTGCGACAGGGTGGGCTGAGCAGTTCTTC.

This chain connects TRBV6-1 to TRBJ1-1; D unclear. Per germline, CDR1 MNHNS and CDR2 SASEGT. CDR3 size: 13 residues. Between the trimmed V and J ends, which lost 7 bases and 1 base, there was a span of 10 bases. The CDR3 DNA reads as TGTGCCAGCAATCGCAGCCCGAACACTGAAGCTTTCTTT. This translates into CASNRSPNTEAFF.

This rearrangement joins TRBV30 to TRBJ2-3; D possibly corresponds to TRBD2 (6 bases). This CDR3 has 15 residues. From germline, CDR1 is GTSNPN and CDR2 SVGIG (reference sequence). V shed 1 base and J shed 1 base, with 12 bases lying between them. CDR3 sequence (DNA): TGTGCCTGGAGTGCCAGCGGGTTTCGCACAGATACGCAGTATTTT. It specifies CAWSASGFRTDTQYF.

The chain carries TRBV9 and TRBJ1-2, with a weak D call TRBD1 (5 bases). Trimming left V 2 bases short and J 2 bases short, with 13 bases between. CDR1 and CDR2 from the germline V gene are SGDLS and YYNGEE. This CDR3 is 15 amino acids long. The CDR3 loop reads CASSVTRGGNYGYTF. In DNA form, the CDR3 reads TGTGCCAGCAGCGTGACCCGGGGGGGAAACTATGGCTACACCTTC.

V gene TRBV9 combines with J gene TRBJ2-5; no definite D call. CDR1 and CDR2 from the germline V gene are SGDLS and YYNGEE. This CDR3 comprises 17 residues. Trimming removed 0 bases from V and 2 bases from J, with 17 bases in between. DNA of the CDR3: TGTGCCAGCAGCGTAGCTTTGGACGGAAGAGGTCAAGAGACCCAGTACTTC. Encoded protein: CASSVALDGRGQETQYF.

The rearrangement links TRBV6-1 to TRBJ1-1, with 8 bases fitting TRBD1. CDR1 MNHNS and CDR2 SASEGT come from the germline V gene. CDR3 length: 14 amino acids. The V and J ends lost 6 bases and 1 base, in that order; junction bases with no gene match: 4. The CDR3 is CASRLGQGNTEAFF. CDR3 bases: TGTGCCAGCAGGCTCGGACAGGGGAACACTGAAGCTTTCTTT.